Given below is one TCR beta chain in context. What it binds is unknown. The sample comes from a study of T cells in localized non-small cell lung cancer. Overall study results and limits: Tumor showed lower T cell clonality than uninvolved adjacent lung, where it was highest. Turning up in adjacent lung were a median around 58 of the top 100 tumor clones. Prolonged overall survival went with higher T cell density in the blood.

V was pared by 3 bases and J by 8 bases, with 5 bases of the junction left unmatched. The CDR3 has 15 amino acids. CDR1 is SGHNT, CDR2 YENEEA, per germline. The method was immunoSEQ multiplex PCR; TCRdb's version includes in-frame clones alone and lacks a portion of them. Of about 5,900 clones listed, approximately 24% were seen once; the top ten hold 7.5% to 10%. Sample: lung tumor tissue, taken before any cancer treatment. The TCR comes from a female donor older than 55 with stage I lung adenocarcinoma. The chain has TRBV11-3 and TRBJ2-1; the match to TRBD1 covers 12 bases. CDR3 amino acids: CASSFGTGGSYEQFF. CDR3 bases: TGTGCCAGCAGCTTTGGGACAGGGGGCAGTTATGAGCAGTTCTTC.